A selection of T cell receptor beta chains follows, all from one sample in a study of PD-1 blockade in classical Hodgkin lymphoma. Profiled with immunoSEQ multiplex PCR; TCRdb holds only in-frame clones, not every one. This sample has about 22,000 clones, with about 78% found just once. Sequenced here: peripheral blood mononuclear cells (PBMCs), sampled before the second cycle of nivolumab. These receptors originate from a human donor with classical Hodgkin lymphoma. CDR3s include the opening cysteine and the closing phenylalanine or tryptophan. The order of the fields is clone size, D gene, V gene, J gene, CDR3 DNA, CDR3 protein. A D gene is named only where the DNA matches it firmly. Expanded clones get a size class; other rows say once, few or many, or leave the size out.

clone size: .
D gene: .
V gene: TRBV28
J gene: TRBJ2-7
CDR3 DNA: TGTGCCAGCAGTTATCGTGGGGCTTCCTACGAGCAGTACTTC
CDR3 protein: CASSYRGASYEQYF

clone size: .
D gene: TRBD2
V gene: TRBV19
J gene: TRBJ2-2
CDR3 DNA: TGTGCCAGTAGTGGGACTAGGAACACCGGGGAGCTGTTTTTT
CDR3 protein: CASSGTRNTGELFF

clone size: once
D gene: .
V gene: TRBV10-3
J gene: TRBJ1-2
CDR3 DNA: TGTGCCATCAGTGAGGCACGGAACTATGGCTACACCTTC
CDR3 protein: CAISEARNYGYTF

clone size: .
D gene: .
V gene: TRBV19
J gene: TRBJ2-1
CDR3 DNA: TGTGCCAGTAGTCGATCCAGGGCTAAAGACGAGCAGTTCTTC
CDR3 protein: CASSRSRAKDEQFF

clone size: .
D gene: .
V gene: TRBV6-5
J gene: TRBJ1-5
CDR3 DNA: TGTGCCAACTCCCCAACGTTTAGCAATCAGCCCCAGCATTTT
CDR3 protein: CANSPTFSNQPQHF

clone size: .
D gene: .
V gene: TRBV2
J gene: TRBJ2-2
CDR3 DNA: TGTGCCAGCAGTGAAGTCAGGAACACCGGGGAGCTGTTTTTT
CDR3 protein: CASSEVRNTGELFF

clone size: .
D gene: .
V gene: TRBV18
J gene: TRBJ1-2
CDR3 DNA: TGTGCCAGCTCGGGGACACAGGCTAACTATGGCTACACCTTC
CDR3 protein: CASSGTQANYGYTF

clone size: .
D gene: .
V gene: TRBV7-8
J gene: TRBJ2-1
CDR3 DNA: TGTGCCAGCAGCGTCCGGGACCTGCCTCTCACCAATGAGCAGTTCTTC
CDR3 protein: CASSVRDLPLTNEQFF

clone size: .
D gene: .
V gene: TRBV7-2
J gene: TRBJ2-5
CDR3 DNA: TGTGCCAGCACCATATTAGGGCGGGAGACCCAGTACTTC
CDR3 protein: CASTILGRETQYF

clone size: .
D gene: .
V gene: TRBV7-6
J gene: TRBJ2-7
CDR3 DNA: TGTGCCAGCAGCATCACGTTTAAGGGGGGGGCAACCGACTTTTACGAGCAGTACTTC
CDR3 protein: CASSITFKGGATDFYEQYF

clone size: .
D gene: .
V gene: TRBV12-1
J gene: TRBJ1-5
CDR3 DNA: TGTGCCAGCAGTAGGAGGGGGGGCAGCAATCAGCCCCAGCATTTT
CDR3 protein: CASSRRGGSNQPQHF

clone size: once
D gene: TRBD1
V gene: TRBV6-1
J gene: TRBJ2-2
CDR3 DNA: TGTGCCAGCAGCCTAGCAGGGGGAACCGGGGAGCTGTTTTTT
CDR3 protein: CASSLAGGTGELFF

clone size: .
D gene: .
V gene: TRBV5-1
J gene: TRBJ1-1
CDR3 DNA: TGCGCCAGCAGCCCCGGGAGTCCGGAAGCTTTCTTT
CDR3 protein: CASSPGSPEAFF

clone size: .
D gene: .
V gene: TRBV6-6
J gene: TRBJ1-6
CDR3 DNA: TGTGCCAGCAGTTCCCAGTCACCCCTCCACTTT
CDR3 protein: CASSSQSPLHF

clone size: .
D gene: .
V gene: TRBV6-1
J gene: TRBJ2-5
CDR3 DNA: TGTGCCAGCAGTGTATATGAGACCCAGTACTTC
CDR3 protein: CASSVYETQYF

clone size: .
D gene: TRBD1
V gene: TRBV14
J gene: TRBJ1-3
CDR3 DNA: TGTGCCAGCAGCCAACCTCTTCGACAGGGTGCGGGAAACACCATATATTTT
CDR3 protein: CASSQPLRQGAGNTIYF

clone size: .
D gene: .
V gene: TRBV6-6
J gene: TRBJ2-1
CDR3 DNA: TGTGCCAGCAAGCCAAGGAGGTGGGGAGACAATGAGCAGTTCTTC
CDR3 protein: CASKPRRWGDNEQFF

clone size: .
D gene: .
V gene: TRBV6-5
J gene: TRBJ2-6
CDR3 DNA: TGTGCCAGCAGTTACAGCTCTGGGGCCAACGTCCTGACTTTC
CDR3 protein: CASSYSSGANVLTF

clone size: .
D gene: TRBD2
V gene: TRBV11-2
J gene: TRBJ2-3
CDR3 DNA: TGTGCCAGCAGCTCTAGGCTGACTAGCGGGATGGATACGCAGTATTTT
CDR3 protein: CASSSRLTSGMDTQYF

clone size: .
D gene: TRBD1
V gene: TRBV28
J gene: TRBJ2-7
CDR3 DNA: TGTGCCAGCAGTTTTATTGGGACAGCCTCCTACGAGCAGTACTTC
CDR3 protein: CASSFIGTASYEQYF

clone size: .
D gene: .
V gene: TRBV5-1
J gene: TRBJ2-2
CDR3 DNA: TGCGCCAGCAGCTTGACAGGGCCCGGGGAGCTGTTTTTT
CDR3 protein: CASSLTGPGELFF

clone size: .
D gene: .
V gene: TRBV7-2
J gene: TRBJ2-5
CDR3 DNA: TGTGCCAGCAGCCTGTGGACTGAGACCCAGTACTTC
CDR3 protein: CASSLWTETQYF

clone size: .
D gene: .
V gene: TRBV7-2
J gene: TRBJ2-7
CDR3 DNA: TGTGCCAGCAGGTCGGCGGGCGAGCAGTACTTC
CDR3 protein: CASRSAGEQYF

clone size: few
D gene: TRBD2
V gene: TRBV7-8
J gene: TRBJ2-7
CDR3 DNA: TGTGCCAGCAGCTTAACCACTAGCGGGCCACCATCATACTACGAGCAGTACTTC
CDR3 protein: CASSLTTSGPPSYYEQYF

clone size: .
D gene: .
V gene: TRBV2
J gene: TRBJ2-7
CDR3 DNA: TGTGCCAGCAGTGATGCGACCCACTCCTACGAGCAGTACTTC
CDR3 protein: CASSDATHSYEQYF

clone size: .
D gene: .
V gene: TRBV19
J gene: TRBJ1-2
CDR3 DNA: TGTGCCAGTAGTACCGGGACGGGAGAAGAGTTGAATGGCTACACCTTC
CDR3 protein: CASSTGTGEELNGYTF

clone size: .
D gene: .
V gene: TRBV10-3
J gene: TRBJ1-1
CDR3 DNA: TGTGCCATCAGCCAGGGCAGTGGCACTGAAGCTTTCTTT
CDR3 protein: CAISQGSGTEAFF